This entry lists 13 T cell receptor beta chains sequenced from one sample in a study of blood T cell repertoires in COVID-19. The table came from immunoSEQ multiplex PCR; TCRdb's copy has only in-frame clones and leaves some out. The sample yields about 38,000 clones, nearly 90% seen once. Material for sequencing was peripheral blood. These receptors came from a man aged 55 to 70 with COVID-19, enrolled during active disease.

V and J are TRBV19 and TRBJ1-1, with D unresolved. CDR1 is LNHDA and CDR2 is SQIVND in the germline V gene (reference sequence). Trimming removed 5 bases at V and 1 base at J, with 8 bases between. The length of the CDR3 is 13 residues. For the CDR3, the DNA is TGTGCCAGTAGTTTCACACAGAACACTGAAGCTTTCTTT. It specifies CASSFTQNTEAFF.

The CDR3 loop reads CASSSRTSVNEQFF. The CDR3 DNA sequence: TGTGCCAGCAGCTCCCGGACTAGTGTCAATGAGCAGTTCTTC. The V gene is TRBV7-9, the J gene TRBJ2-1, with 7 nucleotides matching TRBD2. Germline V CDR1 and CDR2: SEHNR, FQNEAQ (reference sequence). V lost 4 bases, J lost 6 bases, and 6 bases stayed unmatched. The CDR3 runs 14 residues.

The chain is built from TRBV7-8 and TRBJ2-1, with 8 bases fitting TRBD2. The CDR3 is 16 residues long. Germline-derived CDR1 and CDR2 are SGHVS and FQNEAQ. Trimming cost V 1 base and J 4 bases; bases outside gene matches: 6. CDR3 sequence reads: CASSLDAAGGYNEQFF. In DNA form, the CDR3 reads TGTGCCAGCAGCTTAGACGCGGCGGGAGGTTACAATGAGCAGTTCTTC.

V and J are TRBV5-6 and TRBJ2-5; TRBD1 matches at 8 bases. This CDR3 contains 17 residues. From germline, CDR1 is SGHDT and CDR2 YYEEEE. V was clipped by 4 bases and J by 5 bases; unmatched bases: 16. Here the CDR3 reads CASSMPGTGNSQETQYF. DNA of the CDR3: TGTGCCAGCAGCATGCCCGGGACAGGCAACTCCCAGGAGACCCAGTACTTC.

The chain links TRBV27 to TRBJ1-1; possibly TRBD1 for D (6 bases). Trimming shortened V by 7 bases and J by 4 bases, and 13 bases separated the two germline ends. Germline V gene data show CDR1 as MNHEY and CDR2 as SMNVEV (reference sequence). This CDR3 has 13 amino acids. CDR3 amino acids: CASTGRGRTEAFF. The CDR3 DNA reads as TGTGCCAGCACAGGCAGGGGTCGCACTGAAGCTTTCTTT.

J is TRBJ2-3 and V is TRBV6-5, with D perhaps TRBD2 (7 bases). The CDR3 is made up of 14 amino acids. V dropped 6 bases and J dropped 1 base, with 11 bases sitting between them. CDR1 is MNHEY and CDR2 is SVGAGI in the germline V gene. CDR3 sequence reads: CASSGEGGTDTQYF. The CDR3 bases are TGTGCCAGCAGCGGGGAGGGGGGCACAGATACGCAGTATTTT.

This clone occurred once. The chain combines TRBV11-2 with TRBJ2-1; 9 bases match TRBD2. The CDR3 is made up of 15 amino acids. Germline CDR1 reads SGHAT; CDR2 reads FQNNGV. V was pared by 2 bases and J by 7 bases, with 6 bases of the junction left unmatched. CDR3 amino acids: CASSLNSGSINEQFF. Written as DNA, the CDR3 is TGTGCCAGCAGCTTAAATAGCGGGAGCATTAATGAGCAGTTCTTC.

The rearrangement joins TRBV9 to TRBJ1-2; 7 bases are a match to TRBD1. V was clipped by 1 base and J by 0 bases; unmatched bases: 3. Germline loops: CDR1 SGDLS, CDR2 YYNGEE. There are 15 residues in the CDR3. DNA of the CDR3: TGTGCCAGCAGCGTAACGACAGGGACTAACTATGGCTACACCTTC. Its protein is CASSVTTGTNYGYTF.

The rearrangement links TRBV28 to TRBJ2-1; 11 bases fit TRBD2. The V and J ends lost 5 bases and 4 bases, in that order; junction bases with no gene match: 7. This CDR3 has 16 residues. Germline-derived CDR1 and CDR2 are MDHEN and SYDVKM. The CDR3 DNA reads as TGTGCCAGCAGTGCTTCACTAGCGGGAGCGTACAATGAGCAGTTCTTC. Translation: CASSASLAGAYNEQFF.

This rearrangement joins TRBV28 to TRBJ1-1; maybe TRBD1 (6 bases). CDR3 length: 15 amino acids. V gave up 6 bases and J gave up 5 bases, with 19 bases separating them. Germline CDR1 and CDR2: MDHEN and SYDVKM. The CDR3 DNA reads as TGTGCCAGCAGCCCTACAGGGCTTTCGGAAACTGAAGCTTTCTTT. It is translated as CASSPTGLSETEAFF.

This chain joins TRBV28 and TRBJ1-2, with 9 positions matching TRBD1. From germline, CDR1 is MDHEN and CDR2 SYDVKM. The CDR3 sequence is 16 residues long. With 5 bases clipped from V and 3 bases from J, the junction kept 10 bases outside the gene matches. The CDR3 loop reads CASSRTGVESDYGYTF. The CDR3, as DNA: TGTGCCAGCAGTCGGACAGGGGTGGAGTCGGACTATGGCTACACCTTC.

The chain uses TRBV7-8 and TRBJ1-1, with D possibly matching TRBD1 (6 bases). V lost 5 bases to trimming and J lost 6 bases, with 16 bases between them. The germline CDR1 and CDR2 sequences are SGHVS and FQNEAQ. The CDR3 sequence is 14 residues long. The CDR3 loop reads CASSPDKGVSEAFF. The CDR3 DNA is TGTGCCAGCAGCCCAGATAAGGGGGTATCTGAAGCTTTCTTT.

V is TRBV19 and J is TRBJ1-4, with a possible D match to TRBD1 (5 bases). Germline-derived CDR1 and CDR2 are LNHDA and SQIVND (reference sequence). V lost 6 bases to trimming and J lost 8 bases, with 19 bases between them. This CDR3 region has 15 residues. This chain's CDR3 is CASSPSLAGREKLFF. Written as DNA, the CDR3 is TGTGCCAGTAGCCCCAGTTTGGCAGGGCGGGAAAAACTGTTTTTT.